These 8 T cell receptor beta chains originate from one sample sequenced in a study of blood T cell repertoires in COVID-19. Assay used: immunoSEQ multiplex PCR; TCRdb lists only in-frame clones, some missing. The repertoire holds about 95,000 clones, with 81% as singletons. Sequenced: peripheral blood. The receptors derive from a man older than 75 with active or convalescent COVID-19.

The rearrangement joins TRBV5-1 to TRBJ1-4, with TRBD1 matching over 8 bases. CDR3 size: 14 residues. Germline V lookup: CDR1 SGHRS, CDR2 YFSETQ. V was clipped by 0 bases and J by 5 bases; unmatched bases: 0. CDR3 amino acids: CASSLGQGNEKLFF. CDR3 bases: TGCGCCAGCAGCTTGGGACAGGGGAATGAAAAACTGTTTTTT.

CDR3 region: CSVVAGRGGNYEQYF. For the CDR3, the DNA is TGCAGCGTTGTTGCGGGGCGGGGGGGAAACTACGAGCAGTACTTC. The V and J genes are TRBV29-1 and TRBJ2-7; 9 bases map to TRBD2. The CDR3 contains 15 residues. The trim removed 4 bases at V and 3 bases at J, leaving 10 bases unmatched. Germline CDR1 reads SQVTM; CDR2 reads ANQGSEA.

As DNA, the CDR3 is TGCAGTGCGGGGGGTGGAAACACCATATATTTT. This gives the protein CSAGGGNTIYF. The genes are TRBV20-1 and TRBJ1-3, with a weak D call TRBD1 (5 bases). The CDR3 totals 11 residues. V was shortened by 6 bases and J by 3 bases, with 6 bases between the two germline ends. Germline lookup yields CDR1 DFQATT and CDR2 SNEGSKA (reference sequence).

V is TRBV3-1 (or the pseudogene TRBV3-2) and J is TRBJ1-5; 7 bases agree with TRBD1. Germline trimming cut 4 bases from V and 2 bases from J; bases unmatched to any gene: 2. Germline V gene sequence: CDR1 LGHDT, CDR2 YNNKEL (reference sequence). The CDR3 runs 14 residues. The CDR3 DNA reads TGTGCCAGCAGCCGGACAGGTGGCAATCAGCCCCAGCATTTT. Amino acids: CASSRTGGNQPQHF.

The CDR3 spells CASSLSGGTEAFF. The CDR3 DNA follows: TGTGCCAGCAGCTTAAGTGGGGGGACTGAAGCTTTCTTT. The chain employs TRBV7-2 and TRBJ1-1; D possibly corresponds to TRBD1 (5 bases). In germline, CDR1 is SGHTA, CDR2 FQGNSA. The CDR3 spans 13 residues. V was clipped by 2 bases and J by 5 bases, with 9 bases between them.

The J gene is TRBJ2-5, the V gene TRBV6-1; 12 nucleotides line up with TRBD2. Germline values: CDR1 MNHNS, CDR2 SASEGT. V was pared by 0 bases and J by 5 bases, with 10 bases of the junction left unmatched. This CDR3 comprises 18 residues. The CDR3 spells CASSEALVASGGEETQYF. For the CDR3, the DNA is TGTGCCAGCAGTGAAGCGCTGGTGGCTAGCGGGGGGGAGGAGACCCAGTACTTC.

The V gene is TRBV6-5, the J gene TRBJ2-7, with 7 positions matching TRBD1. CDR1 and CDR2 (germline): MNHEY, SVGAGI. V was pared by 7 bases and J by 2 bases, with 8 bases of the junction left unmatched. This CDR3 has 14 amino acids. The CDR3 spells CASILDRFTYEQYF. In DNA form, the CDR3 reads TGTGCCAGCATCCTGGACAGGTTCACCTACGAGCAGTACTTC.

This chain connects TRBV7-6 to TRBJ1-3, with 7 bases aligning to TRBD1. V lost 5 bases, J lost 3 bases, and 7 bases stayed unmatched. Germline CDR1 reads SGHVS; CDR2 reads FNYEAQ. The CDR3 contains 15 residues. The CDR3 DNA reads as TGTGCCAGCAGCCCCACAAGGGGGCTTGGAAACACCATATATTTT. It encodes CASSPTRGLGNTIYF. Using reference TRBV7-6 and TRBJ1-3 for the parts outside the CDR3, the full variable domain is GAGVSQSPRYKVTKRGQDVALRCDPISGHVSLYWYRQALGQGPEFLTYFNYEAQQDKSGLPNDRFSAERPEGSISTLTIQRTEQRDSAMYRCASSPTRGLGNTIYFGEGSWLTVV.